Below, 30 T cell receptor beta chains from the same sample are listed, as sequenced in a study of graft-versus-host responses after intestinal transplantation. Assay used: immunoSEQ multiplex PCR; TCRdb lists only in-frame clones, some missing. Altogether over 100,000 clones are present, over 75% being singletons, with the ten largest covering around 0.9%. For these receptors, no antigen is known. The sample consisted of unstimulated CD4+ T cells sorted from spleen or lymph node cells, taken before intestinal transplant. The origin of the receptors is a human donor who received an intestinal transplant.

The CDR3 region has the DNA TGTGCCTGGACGCTAGCGGGAGGCTGGGATACGCAGTATTTT. Residues: CAWTLAGGWDTQYF. This chain links TRBV30 with TRBJ2-3; 11 nucleotides agree with TRBD2. The CDR3 runs 14 residues. J was trimmed by 6 bases and V by 4 bases; bases with no gene match: 6. The germline V gene encodes CDR1 GTSNPN and CDR2 SVGIG (reference sequence).

The chain joins TRBV27 to TRBJ2-7; D is undetermined. Trimming removed 4 bases from V and 5 bases from J, with 21 bases in between. The CDR3 loop spans 16 amino acids. In germline, CDR1 is MNHEY, CDR2 SMNVEV (reference sequence). This chain's CDR3 is CASSSSVAGVVNEQYF. The CDR3 coding sequence is TGTGCCAGCAGTTCCAGCGTAGCAGGAGTAGTGAACGAGCAGTACTTC.

The rearrangement joins TRBV10-3 to TRBJ1-3; TRBD1 aligns across 8 bases. The CDR3 is 15 amino acids. Germline CDR1 reads ENHRY; CDR2 reads SYGVKD. V dropped 3 bases and J dropped 4; count of bases not matched to a gene: 5. The CDR3 spells CAISDRDRSGNTIYF. CDR3 coding DNA: TGTGCCATCAGTGACCGGGACAGGTCCGGAAACACCATATATTTT.

This clone showed up just once. This sequence joins TRBV28 and TRBJ2-3; TRBD2 is a possible D gene (5 bases). The CDR3 loop spans 15 amino acids. The germline gives CDR1 MDHEN, CDR2 SYDVKM. The germline V and J ends were trimmed by 2 bases and 2 bases, with 11 bases remaining between them. CDR3 in DNA: TGTGCCAGCAGTTTAGGCGGGCAATTCACAGATACGCAGTATTTT. It encodes CASSLGGQFTDTQYF.

A single count supports this clone. The chain combines TRBV2 with TRBJ1-6, with D possibly TRBD1 on 5 matching bases. The CDR3 consists of 14 residues. Germline values: CDR1 SNHLY, CDR2 FYNNEI. V lost 4 bases, J lost 8 bases, and 12 bases lay in between. The CDR3 DNA reads as TGTGCCAGCAGTGTGTCCAGGGAGGATTCACCCCTCCACTTT. Translating it yields CASSVSREDSPLHF.

In its sample, this clone was seen once. J is TRBJ2-1 and V is TRBV30, with D possibly matching TRBD2 (6 bases). The CDR3 spans 14 residues. V dropped 3 bases and J dropped 6 bases, with 15 bases sitting between them. From germline, CDR1 is GTSNPN and CDR2 SVGIG (reference sequence). The CDR3 sequence: CAWRPGLSPNEQFF. The DNA for the CDR3 is TGTGCCTGGAGACCGGGACTTTCCCCCAATGAGCAGTTCTTC.

CDR3 residues: CAISETRGLGLAGGMWRTGELFF. The CDR3 nucleotides read TGTGCCATCAGCGAAACCCGCGGCCTGGGACTAGCGGGAGGGATGTGGCGCACCGGGGAGCTGTTTTTT. The chain combines TRBV10-3 with TRBJ2-2, with 16 bases identical to TRBD2. The CDR3 spans 23 residues. Trimming cost V 6 bases and J 4 bases; bases outside gene matches: 23. Germline V gene data show CDR1 as ENHRY and CDR2 as SYGVKD.

The chain combines TRBV7-6 with TRBJ1-4; TRBD1 might be the D (6 bases). Germline V gives CDR1 SGHVS, CDR2 FNYEAQ. This CDR3 comprises 15 residues. V gave up 4 bases and J gave up 7 bases, with 16 bases separating them. As DNA, the CDR3 is TGTGCCAGCAGCTCCGCAGGGGCGATGAGTGAAAAACTGTTTTTT. Protein: CASSSAGAMSEKLFF. The full variable domain, its missing parts supplied by reference TRBV7-6 and TRBJ1-4, is GAGVSQSPRYKVTKRGQDVALRCDPISGHVSLYWYRQALGQGPEFLTYFNYEAQQDKSGLPNDRFSAERPEGSISTLTIQRTEQRDSAMYRCASSSAGAMSEKLFFGSGTQLSVL.

The V gene is TRBV19, the J gene TRBJ2-1; TRBD1 aligns across 7 bases. This CDR3 is built from 18 residues. V shed 0 bases, J shed 4 bases, and the junction held 12 bases outside the gene matches. Germline V lookup: CDR1 LNHDA, CDR2 SQIVND (reference sequence). The CDR3 loop reads CASSIDAPGQRTYNEQFF. The CDR3 bases are TGTGCCAGTAGTATAGATGCCCCGGGACAGAGAACTTACAATGAGCAGTTCTTC.

This chain connects TRBV19 to TRBJ2-1; TRBD1 matches at 8 bases. From germline, CDR1 is LNHDA and CDR2 SQIVND (reference sequence). This CDR3 is 14 amino acids long. V shed 5 bases and J 5 bases; nucleotides not matched to a gene: 5. The CDR3, as DNA: TGTGCCAGTAGTCGGACAGGGTCGGACAATGAGCAGTTCTTC. The encoded protein is CASSRTGSDNEQFF.

J is TRBJ2-7 and V is TRBV4-1; no reliable D call. Germline loops: CDR1 MGHRA, CDR2 YSYEKL. This CDR3 spans 13 amino acids. V lost 0 bases to trimming and J lost 7 bases, with 10 bases between them. CDR3 nucleotides: TGCGCCAGCAGCCAAGATAGTTTACGTGAGCAGTACTTC. As protein: CASSQDSLREQYF.

V is TRBV10-3 and J is TRBJ2-1; D not resolved. The length of the CDR3 is 15 residues. Trimming pared 0 bases from V and 9 bases from J, leaving 15 bases between. Germline-derived CDR1 and CDR2 are ENHRY and SYGVKD. Written as DNA, the CDR3 is TGTGCCATCAGTGAGTCTTGGACCGCATCTGGTGAGCAGTTCTTC. Translation: CAISESWTASGEQFF.

The chain has TRBV12-5 and TRBJ1-1, with D unclear. Germline assignment: CDR1 LGHNT and CDR2 FRNRAP. V was trimmed by 5 bases and J by 1 base, leaving 17 bases between them. The CDR3 has 16 residues. In DNA, the CDR3 is TGTGCTAGTGGTCCGGCGTACCAACCCAGGAACACTGAAGCTTTCTTT. It is translated as CASGPAYQPRNTEAFF.

V gene TRBV5-1 combines with J gene TRBJ2-7; 9 bases fit TRBD1. Germline V gene data show CDR1 as SGHRS and CDR2 as YFSETQ. The CDR3 has 13 amino acids. V gave up 4 bases and J gave up 5 bases; unmatched junction bases: 4. The CDR3 DNA is TGCGCCAGCAGCGGGACAGGGTCCCACGAGCAGTACTTC. It yields the protein CASSGTGSHEQYF.

In this sample, this clone turned up a few times. The V gene is TRBV4-1, the J gene TRBJ2-5; 12 bases line up with TRBD2. Germline V gene lookup returns CDR1 MGHRA and CDR2 YSYEKL. This CDR3 region has 15 residues. The V segment lost 2 bases and the J segment 5 bases; nucleotides outside the gene matches: 3. The CDR3 DNA is TGCGCCAGCAGCCAAACTAGCGGGGGGATGGAGACCCAGTACTTC. It translates to CASSQTSGGMETQYF.

The chain recombines TRBV2 with TRBJ1-4, with 7 bases lining up with TRBD1. Trimming took 7 bases from V and 5 from J; bases not matched to a gene: 7. CDR1 and CDR2 (germline): SNHLY, FYNNEI. This CDR3 comprises 14 residues. This CDR3 reads CASIEVQGNEKLFF. In nucleotides, the CDR3 is TGTGCCAGCATTGAGGTACAGGGGAATGAAAAACTGTTTTTT.

The rearrangement uses TRBV11-1 and TRBJ2-5; D is unclear. V lost 8 bases, J lost 2 bases, and 21 bases lay in between. This CDR3 has 16 amino acids. Germline CDR1 is SGHAT and CDR2 is FQDESV (reference sequence). The CDR3 DNA follows: TGTGCCAGCTCGCTACGGGCCGCGAGGCATCAAGAGACCCAGTACTTC. Residues: CASSLRAARHQETQYF.

The V and J genes are TRBV5-1 and TRBJ2-5; 13 positions match TRBD2. Germline assignment: CDR1 SGHRS and CDR2 YFSETQ. The CDR3 has 17 amino acids. V trimming: 4 bases; J trimming: 5 bases; junction bases outside the gene matches: 11. The CDR3 coding sequence is TGCGCCAGCAGCCCAGGGACTAGCGGGAACGTGAGGGAGACCCAGTACTTC. Translating it yields CASSPGTSGNVRETQYF.

This chain links TRBV30 with TRBJ1-1; 7 positions agree with TRBD1. Per the germline V gene, CDR1 is GTSNPN and CDR2 is SVGIG (reference sequence). The CDR3 spans 14 residues. After removal of 2 bases from V and 4 bases from J, the junction contained 7 bases not matched to a gene. In DNA form, the CDR3 reads TGTGCCTGGAGTCGAGGGGGCACGGCCACTGAAGCTTTCTTT. It specifies CAWSRGGTATEAFF.

This sequence joins TRBV5-1 and TRBJ2-7; no clear D. The ends were cut back, 5 bases at V and 2 bases at J, with 11 bases in the middle. CDR1 is SGHRS, CDR2 YFSETQ, per germline. This CDR3 comprises 13 residues. The CDR3 DNA reads TGCGCCAGCAGTTTATACTTGACCTACGAGCAGTACTTC. Protein sequence: CASSLYLTYEQYF.

The V call is TRBV5-5, the J call TRBJ1-2; D not resolved. V was cut by 0 bases and J by 4 bases, with 10 bases left in between. Germline assignment: CDR1 SGHKS and CDR2 YYEKEE (reference sequence). CDR3 length: 14 residues. For the CDR3, the DNA is TGTGCCAGCAGCTTGGCCCAGGAGGGCTATGGCTACACCTTC. Its protein product is CASSLAQEGYGYTF.

The sample holds one count of this clone. The genes are TRBV5-5 and TRBJ2-7; tentatively, D is TRBD1 (5 bases). CDR1 SGHKS and CDR2 YYEKEE come from the germline V gene (reference sequence). Trimming shortened V by 0 bases and J by 3 bases, and 13 bases separated the two germline ends. This CDR3 is 15 amino acids long. As DNA, the CDR3 is TGTGCCAGCAGCTTGGTGGGGCCGACTGGCTACGAGCAGTACTTC. Translating gives CASSLVGPTGYEQYF.

This chain uses TRBV7-3 with TRBJ2-2, with D tentatively TRBD1 (6 bases). The V end lost 1 base, the J end lost 10 bases, and 22 bases lay between the germline ends. Per germline, CDR1 SGHTA and CDR2 FQGTGA. The CDR3 has 17 amino acids. In DNA, the CDR3 is TGTGCCAGCAGCTTAATTCGGGGACACCTCGCACCGGAGGAGCTGTTTTTT. Its protein product is CASSLIRGHLAPEELFF.

The V gene is TRBV11-3, the J gene TRBJ2-1, with D unresolved. From germline, CDR1 is SGHNT and CDR2 YENEEA. CDR3 length: 12 amino acids. The germline V and J ends were trimmed by 1 base and 7 bases, with 5 bases remaining between them. The CDR3 sequence: CASSLVGNEQFF. The DNA of the CDR3 is TGTGCCAGCAGCTTAGTTGGTAATGAGCAGTTCTTC.

This chain uses TRBV6-5 with TRBJ1-1; D not certain. The V gene lost 6 bases and the J gene lost 4 bases, with 9 bases spanning the gap. CDR1 and CDR2 from the germline V gene are MNHEY and SVGAGI. The CDR3 is 12 amino acids. CDR3 sequence (DNA): TGTGCCAGCAGAGGGTTCGGCACTGAAGCTTTCTTT. This sequence encodes CASRGFGTEAFF.

This chain uses TRBV5-1 with TRBJ1-4; D is perhaps TRBD1 (6 bases). The V gene's germline CDR1 is SGHRS and CDR2 YFSETQ. The CDR3 runs 15 residues. V lost 0 bases, J lost 10 bases, and 16 bases lay in between. CDR3 loop: CASSLAYGGGRKLFF. The CDR3 bases are TGCGCCAGCAGCTTGGCTTACGGGGGCGGCCGAAAACTGTTTTTT.

This chain uses TRBV7-2 with TRBJ1-6; D might be TRBD1 (5 bases). Germline V CDR1 and CDR2: SGHTA, FQGNSA. Trimming shortened V by 0 bases and J by 12 bases, and 18 bases separated the two germline ends. This CDR3 has 16 amino acids. The chain's CDR3 is CASSLAPWQGRRPLHF. The CDR3, as DNA: TGTGCCAGCAGCTTAGCGCCGTGGCAGGGTCGTAGACCCCTCCACTTT. The full variable domain, in which reference TRBV7-2 and TRBJ1-6 provide the parts outside the CDR3, is GAGVSQSPSNKVTEKGKDVELRCDPISGHTALYWYRQSLGQGLEFLIYFQGNSAPDKSGLPSDRFSAERTGGSVSTLTIQRTQQEDSAVYLCASSLAPWQGRRPLHFGNGTRLTVT.

The chain carries TRBV9 and TRBJ1-2, with D unresolved. Trimming removed 3 bases from V and 2 bases from J, with 8 bases in between. CDR1 and CDR2 (germline): SGDLS, YYNGEE. The CDR3 loop spans 13 amino acids. The CDR3 region is CASSGTGNYGYTF. For the CDR3, the DNA is TGTGCCAGCAGCGGGACGGGGAACTATGGCTACACCTTC.

The rearrangement joins TRBV5-1 to TRBJ2-5; TRBD1 aligns across 9 bases. In germline, CDR1 is SGHRS, CDR2 YFSETQ. This CDR3 spans 15 amino acids. Losses at the gene ends were 3 bases for V and 5 bases for J; bases not matched to a gene: 8. CDR3 sequence: CASSWGTGFRETQYF. The CDR3 DNA reads TGCGCCAGCAGCTGGGGGACAGGGTTTCGGGAGACCCAGTACTTC.

The table lists this clone with a count of one. This sequence joins TRBV7-2 and TRBJ1-2, with D possibly TRBD1 on 6 matching bases. CDR3 length: 16 residues. Per the germline V gene, CDR1 is SGHTA and CDR2 is FQGNSA. Trimming stripped 0 bases from V and 3 bases from J, with 14 bases between. CDR3 DNA: TGTGCCAGCAGCTTAGCGCGGGCAGGGGCCCACTATGGCTACACCTTC. Encoded protein: CASSLARAGAHYGYTF. Using reference TRBV7-2 and TRBJ1-2 for the parts outside the CDR3, the full variable domain is GAGVSQSPSNKVTEKGKDVELRCDPISGHTALYWYRQSLGQGLEFLIYFQGNSAPDKSGLPSDRFSAERTGGSVSTLTIQRTQQEDSAVYLCASSLARAGAHYGYTFGSGTRLTVV.